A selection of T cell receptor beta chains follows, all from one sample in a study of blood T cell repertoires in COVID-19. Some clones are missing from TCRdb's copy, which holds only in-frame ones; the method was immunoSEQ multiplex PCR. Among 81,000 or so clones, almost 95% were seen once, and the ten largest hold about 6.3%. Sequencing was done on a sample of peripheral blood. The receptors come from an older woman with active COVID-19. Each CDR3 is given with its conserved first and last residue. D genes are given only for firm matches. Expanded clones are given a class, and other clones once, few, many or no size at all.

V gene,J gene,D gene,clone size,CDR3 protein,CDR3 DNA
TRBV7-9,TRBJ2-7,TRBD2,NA,CASSLEIAGGSYEQYF,TGTGCCAGCAGCTTAGAGATAGCGGGAGGAAGTTACGAGCAGTACTTC
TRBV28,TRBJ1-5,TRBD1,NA,CASSLWLGGPRQPQHF,TGTGCCAGCAGTTTATGGTTAGGGGGCCCAAGGCAGCCCCAGCATTTT
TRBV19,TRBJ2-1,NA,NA,CASSKQTSSYNEQFF,TGTGCCAGTAGTAAACAGACGAGCTCCTACAATGAGCAGTTCTTC
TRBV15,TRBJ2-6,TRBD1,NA,CATSIKGQVGANVLTF,TGTGCCACCAGCATCAAGGGACAGGTTGGGGCCAACGTCCTGACTTTC
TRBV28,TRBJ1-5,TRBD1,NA,CASSLSDRGGGNQPQHF,TGTGCCAGCAGTTTATCGGACAGGGGGGGAGGCAATCAGCCCCAGCATTTT
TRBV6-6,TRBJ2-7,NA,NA,CASSKLSGEHEQYF,TGTGCCAGCTCCAAGCTCTCAGGGGAGCACGAGCAGTACTTC
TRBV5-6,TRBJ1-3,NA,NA,CASSLLGESSGNTIYF,TGTGCCAGCAGCCTGCTAGGAGAGAGCTCTGGAAACACCATATATTTT
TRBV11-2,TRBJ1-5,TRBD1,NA,CASSPDRWGTQHF,TGTGCCAGCAGCCCGGACAGGTGGGGGACCCAGCATTTT
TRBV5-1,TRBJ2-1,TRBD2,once,CASSGLTGGYFRDEQFF,TGCGCCAGCAGCGGTCTGACGGGAGGGTATTTTCGCGATGAGCAGTTCTTC
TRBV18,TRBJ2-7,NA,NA,CASSPVGPGDRSYEQYF,TGTGCCAGCTCGCCTGTCGGGCCAGGGGACCGCTCCTACGAGCAGTACTTC
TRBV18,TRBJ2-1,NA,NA,CASSLRQGSFNYNEQFF,TGTGCCAGCTCACTTCGCCAGGGGTCCTTCAACTACAATGAGCAGTTCTTC